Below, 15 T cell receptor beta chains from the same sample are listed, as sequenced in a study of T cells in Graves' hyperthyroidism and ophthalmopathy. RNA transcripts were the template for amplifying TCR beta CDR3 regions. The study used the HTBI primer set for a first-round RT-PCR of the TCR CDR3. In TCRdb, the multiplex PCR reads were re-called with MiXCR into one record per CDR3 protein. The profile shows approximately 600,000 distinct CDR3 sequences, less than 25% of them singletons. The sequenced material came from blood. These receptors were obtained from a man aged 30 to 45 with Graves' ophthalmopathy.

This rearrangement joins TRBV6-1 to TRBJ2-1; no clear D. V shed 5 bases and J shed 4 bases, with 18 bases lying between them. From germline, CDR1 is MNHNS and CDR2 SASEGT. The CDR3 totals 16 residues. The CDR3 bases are TGTGCCAGCAGTCCTTCGTCTGAGACGAGGTACAATGAGCAGTTCTTC. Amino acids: CASSPSSETRYNEQFF.

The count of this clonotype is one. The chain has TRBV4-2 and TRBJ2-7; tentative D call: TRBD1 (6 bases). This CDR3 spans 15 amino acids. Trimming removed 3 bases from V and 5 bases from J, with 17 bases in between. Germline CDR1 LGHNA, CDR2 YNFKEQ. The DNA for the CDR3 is TGTGCCAGCAGCCAGGTCGAACAGGGTGTTGACGAGCAGTACTTC. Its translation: CASSQVEQGVDEQYF.

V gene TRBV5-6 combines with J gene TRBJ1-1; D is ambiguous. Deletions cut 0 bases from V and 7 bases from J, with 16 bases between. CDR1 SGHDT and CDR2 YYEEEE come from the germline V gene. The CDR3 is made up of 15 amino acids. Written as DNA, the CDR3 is TGTGCCAGCAGCTTGGTGGTAGGGAATAAAGATGAAGCTTTCTTT. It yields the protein CASSLVVGNKDEAFF.

The CDR3 region has the DNA TGTGCCAGCAGCTCCGGCCAAGGGGCCCAGTACTTC. It is translated as CASSSGQGAQYF. The rearrangement joins TRBV7-3 to TRBJ2-5; a possible D gene is TRBD1 (5 bases). Germline CDR1 reads SGHTA; CDR2 reads FQGTGA. V dropped 4 bases and J dropped 9 bases, with 12 bases sitting between them. The CDR3 contains 12 residues.

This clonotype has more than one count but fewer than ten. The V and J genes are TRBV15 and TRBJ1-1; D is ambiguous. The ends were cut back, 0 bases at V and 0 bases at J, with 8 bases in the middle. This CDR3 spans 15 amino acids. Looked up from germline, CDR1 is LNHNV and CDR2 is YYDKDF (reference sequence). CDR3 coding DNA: TGTGCCACCAGCAGAGACGGGGAGTTGAACACTGAAGCTTTCTTT. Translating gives CATSRDGELNTEAFF.

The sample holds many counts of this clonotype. CDR3 residues: CSARDSGRSSYNEQFF. CDR3 DNA sequence: TGCAGTGCTAGAGATTCGGGCAGGAGCTCCTACAATGAGCAGTTCTTC. The chain recombines TRBV20-1 with TRBJ2-1; D is unresolved. Germline CDR1 DFQATT, CDR2 SNEGSKA (reference sequence). V lost 0 bases and J 0 bases, leaving 12 bases between the germline ends. The CDR3 is made up of 16 amino acids.

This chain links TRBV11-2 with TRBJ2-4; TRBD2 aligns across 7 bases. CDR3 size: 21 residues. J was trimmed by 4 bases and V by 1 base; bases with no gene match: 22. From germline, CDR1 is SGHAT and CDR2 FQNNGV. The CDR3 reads CASSLVKRDLSNPNMKNIQYF. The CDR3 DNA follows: TGTGCCAGCAGCTTAGTGAAGCGGGACCTATCGAACCCCAACATGAAAAACATTCAGTACTTC.

For the CDR3, the DNA is TGTGCCAGCAGCCACCACTCCAGACTAGCAGAACAAGAGACCCAGTACTTC. It translates to CASSHHSRLAEQETQYF. V usage is TRBV7-9 and J usage is TRBJ2-5; TRBD2 agrees at 7 bases. V was pared by 5 bases and J by 2 bases, with 14 bases of the junction left unmatched. The germline CDR1 and CDR2 sequences are SEHNR and FQNEAQ (reference sequence). The CDR3 sequence is 17 residues long.

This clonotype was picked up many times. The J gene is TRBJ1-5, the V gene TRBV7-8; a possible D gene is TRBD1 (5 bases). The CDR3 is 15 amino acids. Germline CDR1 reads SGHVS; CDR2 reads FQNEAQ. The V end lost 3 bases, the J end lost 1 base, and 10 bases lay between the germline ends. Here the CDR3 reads CASSFYRDSNQPQHF. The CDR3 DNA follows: TGTGCCAGCAGCTTCTACCGGGACAGCAATCAGCCCCAGCATTTT.

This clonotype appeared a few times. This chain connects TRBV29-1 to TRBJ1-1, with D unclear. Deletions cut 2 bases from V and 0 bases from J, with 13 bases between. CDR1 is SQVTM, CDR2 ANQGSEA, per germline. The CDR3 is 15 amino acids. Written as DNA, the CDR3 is TGCAGCGTTGAAAGGCCCGGACGGTTGAACACTGAAGCTTTCTTT. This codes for CSVERPGRLNTEAFF. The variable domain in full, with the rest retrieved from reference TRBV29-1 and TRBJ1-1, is SAVISQKPSRDICQRGTSLTIQCQVDSQVTMMFWYRQQPGQSLTLIATANQGSEATYESGFVIDKFPISRPNLTFSTLTVSNMSPEDSSIYLCSVERPGRLNTEAFFGQGTRLTVV.

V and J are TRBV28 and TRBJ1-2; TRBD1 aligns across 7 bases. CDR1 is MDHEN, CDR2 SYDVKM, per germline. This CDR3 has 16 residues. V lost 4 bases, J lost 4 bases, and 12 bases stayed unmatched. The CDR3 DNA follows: TGTGCCAGCAGTTCACCAGCGCGGACAGGAGGCTATGGCTACACCTTC. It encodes CASSSPARTGGYGYTF.

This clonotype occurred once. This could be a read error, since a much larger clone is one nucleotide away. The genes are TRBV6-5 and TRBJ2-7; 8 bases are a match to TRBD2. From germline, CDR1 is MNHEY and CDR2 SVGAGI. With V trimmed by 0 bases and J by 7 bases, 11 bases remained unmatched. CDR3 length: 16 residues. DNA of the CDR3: TGTGCCAGCAGTTACTCGACTTTAGCGGGAAATAGAGAGCAGTACTTC. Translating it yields CASSYSTLAGNREQYF.

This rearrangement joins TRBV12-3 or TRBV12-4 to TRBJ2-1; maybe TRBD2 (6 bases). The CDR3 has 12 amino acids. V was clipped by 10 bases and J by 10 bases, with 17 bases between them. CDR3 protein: CAIKGLAREQFF. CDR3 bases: TGTGCCATTAAGGGACTCGCTAGGGAGCAGTTCTTC.

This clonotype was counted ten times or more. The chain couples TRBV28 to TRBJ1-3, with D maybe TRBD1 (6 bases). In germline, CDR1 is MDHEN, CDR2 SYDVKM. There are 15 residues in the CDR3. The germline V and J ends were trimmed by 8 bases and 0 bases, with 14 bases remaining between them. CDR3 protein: CASQQGSFSGNTIYF. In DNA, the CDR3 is TGTGCCAGCCAACAGGGAAGCTTCTCTGGAAACACCATATATTTT.

CDR3 region: CASSHKPGQGNEKLFF. In nucleotides, the CDR3 is TGCGCCAGCAGCCATAAACCGGGACAGGGAAATGAAAAACTGTTTTTT. The chain carries TRBV4-3 and TRBJ1-4; 9 positions agree with TRBD1. Per the germline V gene, CDR1 is LGHNA and CDR2 is YSLEER. With 3 bases clipped from V and 5 bases from J, the junction kept 7 bases outside the gene matches. This CDR3 is 16 amino acids long.